Sequencing of this TCR beta chain was carried out in a study of T cells in Graves' hyperthyroidism and ophthalmopathy. A few counts support this clonotype. TCR beta CDR3 regions were amplified from RNA. In the first-round RT-PCR of the TCR CDR3, the HTBI primer set was used. TCRdb redid the calling of the multiplex PCR reads with MiXCR, one entry per CDR3 protein. The sample consists of hundreds of thousands of distinct CDR3 sequences, under 25% of them appearing once. Germline-derived CDR1 and CDR2 are DFQATT and SNEGSKA (reference sequence). The CDR3 is 11 residues long. The V end lost 3 bases, the J end lost 8 bases, and 10 bases lay between the germline ends.

Sequencing was done on a sample of blood. This sequence joins TRBV20-1 and TRBJ1-2; D unresolved. This TCR derives from a man aged 25 to 40 with Graves' ophthalmopathy. CDR3 nucleotides: TGCAGTGCTAGGATACAGCGGGGCTACACCTTC. Amino acids: CSARIQRGYTF.